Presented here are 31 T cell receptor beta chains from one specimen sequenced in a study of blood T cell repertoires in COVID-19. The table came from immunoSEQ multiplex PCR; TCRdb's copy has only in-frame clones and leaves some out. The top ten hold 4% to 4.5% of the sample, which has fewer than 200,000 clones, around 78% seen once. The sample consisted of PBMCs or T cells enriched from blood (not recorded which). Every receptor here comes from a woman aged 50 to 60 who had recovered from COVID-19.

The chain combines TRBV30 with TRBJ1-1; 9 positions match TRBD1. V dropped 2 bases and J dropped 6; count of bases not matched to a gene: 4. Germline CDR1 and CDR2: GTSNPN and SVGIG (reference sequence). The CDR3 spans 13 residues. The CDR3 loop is CAWSKQGAAEAFF. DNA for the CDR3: TGTGCCTGGAGTAAACAGGGGGCGGCTGAAGCTTTCTTT.

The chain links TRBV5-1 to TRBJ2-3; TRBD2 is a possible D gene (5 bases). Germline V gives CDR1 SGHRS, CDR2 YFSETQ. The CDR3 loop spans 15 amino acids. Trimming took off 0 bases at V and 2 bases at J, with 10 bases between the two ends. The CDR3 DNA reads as TGCGCCAGCAGCTTGGGGCCGGGGTCCACAGATACGCAGTATTTT. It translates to CASSLGPGSTDTQYF.

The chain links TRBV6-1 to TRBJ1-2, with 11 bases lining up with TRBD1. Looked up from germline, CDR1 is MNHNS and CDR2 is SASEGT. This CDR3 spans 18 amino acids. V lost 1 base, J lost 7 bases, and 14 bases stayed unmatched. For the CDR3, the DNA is TGTGCCAGCAGTGAAGGCCCGGGGACAGGGGGTTTCATTCTTGGCTACACCTTC. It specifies CASSEGPGTGGFILGYTF.

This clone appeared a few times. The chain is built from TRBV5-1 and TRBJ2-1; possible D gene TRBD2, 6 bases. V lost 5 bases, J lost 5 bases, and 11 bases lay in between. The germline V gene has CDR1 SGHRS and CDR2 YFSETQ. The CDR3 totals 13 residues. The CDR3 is CASSSLANNEQFF. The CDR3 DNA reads TGCGCCAGCAGTAGTCTAGCGAACAATGAGCAGTTCTTC.

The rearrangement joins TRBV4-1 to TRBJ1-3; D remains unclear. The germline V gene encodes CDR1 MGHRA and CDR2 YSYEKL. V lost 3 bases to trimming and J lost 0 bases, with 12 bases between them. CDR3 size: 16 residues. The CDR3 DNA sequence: TGCGCCAGCAGCCATGGTGCCGGGGTCTCTGGAAACACCATATATTTT. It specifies CASSHGAGVSGNTIYF.

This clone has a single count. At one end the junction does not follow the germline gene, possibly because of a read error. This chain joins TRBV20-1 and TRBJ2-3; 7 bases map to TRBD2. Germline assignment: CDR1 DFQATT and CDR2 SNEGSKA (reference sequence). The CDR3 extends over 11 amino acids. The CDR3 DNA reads TGCAGTGCGAGAGGACTAGAGACGCAGTATTTT. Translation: CSARGLETQYF.

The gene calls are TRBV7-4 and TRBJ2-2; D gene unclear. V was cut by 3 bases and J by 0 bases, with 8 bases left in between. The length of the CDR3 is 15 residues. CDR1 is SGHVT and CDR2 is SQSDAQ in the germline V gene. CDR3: CASSFGEPNTGELFF. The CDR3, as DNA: TGTGCCAGCAGCTTCGGAGAGCCGAACACCGGGGAGCTGTTTTTT.

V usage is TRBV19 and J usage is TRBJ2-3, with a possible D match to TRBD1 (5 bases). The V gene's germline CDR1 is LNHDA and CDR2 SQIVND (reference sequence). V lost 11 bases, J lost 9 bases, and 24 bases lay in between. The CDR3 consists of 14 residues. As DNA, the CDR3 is TGTGCCTCGAAGGGCGGCAGGGCCATTGGGACGCAGTATTTT. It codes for CASKGGRAIGTQYF.

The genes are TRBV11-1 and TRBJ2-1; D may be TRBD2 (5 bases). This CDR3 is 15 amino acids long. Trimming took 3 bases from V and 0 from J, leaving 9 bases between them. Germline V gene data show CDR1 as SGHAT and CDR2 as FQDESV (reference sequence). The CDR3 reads CASSFRGSSYNEQFF. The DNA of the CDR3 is TGTGCCAGCAGCTTTAGAGGGAGCTCCTACAATGAGCAGTTCTTC.

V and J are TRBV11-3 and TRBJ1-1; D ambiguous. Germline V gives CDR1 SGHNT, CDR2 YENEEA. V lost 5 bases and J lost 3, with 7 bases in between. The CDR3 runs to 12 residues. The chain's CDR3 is CASSRVYTEAFF. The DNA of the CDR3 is TGTGCCAGCAGCCGAGTCTACACTGAAGCTTTCTTT. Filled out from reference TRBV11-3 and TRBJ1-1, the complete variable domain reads EAGVVQSPRYKIIEKKQPVAFWCNPISGHNTLYWYLQNLGQGPELLIRYENEEAVDDSQLPKDRFSAERLKGVDSTLKIQPAELGDSAVYLCASSRVYTEAFFGQGTRLTVV.

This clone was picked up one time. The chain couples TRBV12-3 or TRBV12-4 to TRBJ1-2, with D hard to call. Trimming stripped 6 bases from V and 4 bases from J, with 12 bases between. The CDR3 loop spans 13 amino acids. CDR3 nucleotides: TGTGCCAGCAGCGCCACAGCAACCTATGGCTACACCTTC. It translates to CASSATATYGYTF.

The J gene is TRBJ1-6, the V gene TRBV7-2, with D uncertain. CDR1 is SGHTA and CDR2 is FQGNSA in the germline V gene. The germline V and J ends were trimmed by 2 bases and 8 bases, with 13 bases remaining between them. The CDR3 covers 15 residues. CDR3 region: CASSLPPGSYSPLHF. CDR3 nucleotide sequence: TGTGCCAGCAGCTTACCCCCAGGTTCCTATTCACCCCTCCACTTT. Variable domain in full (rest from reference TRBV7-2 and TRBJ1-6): GAGVSQSPSNKVTEKGKDVELRCDPISGHTALYWYRQSLGQGLEFLIYFQGNSAPDKSGLPSDRFSAERTGGSVSTLTIQRTQQEDSAVYLCASSLPPGSYSPLHFGNGTRLTVT.

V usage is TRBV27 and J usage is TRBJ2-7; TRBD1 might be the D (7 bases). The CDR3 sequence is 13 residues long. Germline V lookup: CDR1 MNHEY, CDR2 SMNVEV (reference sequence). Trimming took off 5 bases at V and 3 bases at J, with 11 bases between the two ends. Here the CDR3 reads CASSRQGGYEQYV. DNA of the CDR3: TGTGCCAGCAGTCGACAGGGAGGCTACGAGCAGTACGTC.

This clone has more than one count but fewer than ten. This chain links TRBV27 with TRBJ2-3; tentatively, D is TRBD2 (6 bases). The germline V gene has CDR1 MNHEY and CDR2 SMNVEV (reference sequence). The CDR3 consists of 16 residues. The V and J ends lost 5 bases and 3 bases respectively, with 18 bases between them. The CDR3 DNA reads TGTGCCAGCAGTGCGTCCCGGGGGAAGAGGACAGATACGCAGTATTTT. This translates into CASSASRGKRTDTQYF.

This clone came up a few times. DNA of the CDR3: TGCGCCAGCAGCTTGGACAGGCAGGGAAATGAGCAGTTCTTC. Amino acids: CASSLDRQGNEQFF. The V call is TRBV5-1, the J call TRBJ2-1; D possibly corresponds to TRBD1 (5 bases). This CDR3 contains 14 residues. Trimming shortened V by 0 bases and J by 7 bases, and 11 bases separated the two germline ends. Germline V lookup: CDR1 SGHRS, CDR2 YFSETQ.

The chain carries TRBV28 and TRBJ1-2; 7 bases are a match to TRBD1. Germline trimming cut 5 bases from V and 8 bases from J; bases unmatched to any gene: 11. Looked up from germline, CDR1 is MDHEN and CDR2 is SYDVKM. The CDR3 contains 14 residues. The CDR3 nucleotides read TGTGCCAGCAGTCCGCGACAGGGCCCGTCGGGCTACACCTTC. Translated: CASSPRQGPSGYTF.

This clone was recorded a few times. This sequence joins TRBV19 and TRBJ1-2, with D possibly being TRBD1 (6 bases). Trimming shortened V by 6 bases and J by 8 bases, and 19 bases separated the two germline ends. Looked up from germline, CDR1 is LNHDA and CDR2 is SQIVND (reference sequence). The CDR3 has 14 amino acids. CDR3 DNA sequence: TGTGCCAGTAGCGTCGACAGGTTAGGTATGGGCTACACCTTC. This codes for CASSVDRLGMGYTF.

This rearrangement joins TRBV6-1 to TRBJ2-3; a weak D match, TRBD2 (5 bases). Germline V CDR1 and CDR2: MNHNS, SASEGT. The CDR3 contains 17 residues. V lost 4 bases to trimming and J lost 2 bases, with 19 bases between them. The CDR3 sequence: CASSGLWGETITDTQYF. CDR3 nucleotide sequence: TGTGCCAGCAGTGGGCTATGGGGAGAAACTATCACAGATACGCAGTATTTT.

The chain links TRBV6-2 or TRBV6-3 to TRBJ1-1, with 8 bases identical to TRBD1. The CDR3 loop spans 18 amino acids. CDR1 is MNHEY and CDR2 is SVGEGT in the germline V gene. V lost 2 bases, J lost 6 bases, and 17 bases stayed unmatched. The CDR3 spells CASSYPRPGQGMRAEAFF. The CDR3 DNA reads TGTGCCAGCAGTTACCCCCGTCCAGGACAGGGTATGAGGGCTGAAGCTTTCTTT.

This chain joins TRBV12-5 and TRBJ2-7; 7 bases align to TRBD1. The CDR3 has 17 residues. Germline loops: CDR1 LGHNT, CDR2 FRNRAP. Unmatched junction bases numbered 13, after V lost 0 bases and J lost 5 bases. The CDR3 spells CASGLVPRQGVRNEQYV. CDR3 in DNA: TGTGCTAGTGGTTTGGTACCCAGGCAGGGGGTGAGGAACGAGCAGTACGTC.

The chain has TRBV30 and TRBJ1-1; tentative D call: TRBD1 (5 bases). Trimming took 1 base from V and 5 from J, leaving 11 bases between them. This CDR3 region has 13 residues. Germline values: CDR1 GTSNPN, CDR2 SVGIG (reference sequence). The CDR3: CAWSAAGGTEAFF. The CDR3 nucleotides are TGTGCCTGGAGTGCTGCGGGGGGAACTGAAGCTTTCTTT.

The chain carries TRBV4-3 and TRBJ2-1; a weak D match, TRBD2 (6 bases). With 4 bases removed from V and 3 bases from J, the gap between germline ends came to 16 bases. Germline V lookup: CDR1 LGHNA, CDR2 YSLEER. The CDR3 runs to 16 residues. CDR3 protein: CASSPLRERGYNEQFF. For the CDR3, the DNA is TGCGCCAGCAGCCCCCTCCGGGAGAGGGGCTACAATGAGCAGTTCTTC.

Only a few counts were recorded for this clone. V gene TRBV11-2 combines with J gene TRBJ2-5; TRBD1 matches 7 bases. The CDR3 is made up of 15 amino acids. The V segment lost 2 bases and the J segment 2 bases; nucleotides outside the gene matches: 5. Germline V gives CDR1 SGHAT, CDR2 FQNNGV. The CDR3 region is CASSLSPGQQETQYF. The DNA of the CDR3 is TGTGCCAGCAGCTTAAGCCCGGGACAGCAAGAGACCCAGTACTTC.

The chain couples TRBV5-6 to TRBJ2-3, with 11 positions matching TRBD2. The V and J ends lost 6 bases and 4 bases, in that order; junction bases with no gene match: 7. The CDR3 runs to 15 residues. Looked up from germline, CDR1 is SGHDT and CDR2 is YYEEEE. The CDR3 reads CASNPLAGGSDTQYF. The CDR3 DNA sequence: TGTGCCAGCAACCCCCTAGCGGGAGGCTCAGATACGCAGTATTTT.

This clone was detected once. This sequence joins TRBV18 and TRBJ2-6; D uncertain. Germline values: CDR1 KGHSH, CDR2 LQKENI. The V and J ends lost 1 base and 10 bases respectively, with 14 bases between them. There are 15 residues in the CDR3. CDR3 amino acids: CASSPRNTARNVLTF. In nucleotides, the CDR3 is TGTGCCAGCTCACCACGAAACACTGCGAGGAACGTCCTGACTTTC.

The CDR3 DNA reads as TGTGCCAGCAGCCATTTGTTCCCGACATGGACTGAAGCTTTCTTT. Amino acids: CASSHLFPTWTEAFF. This rearrangement joins TRBV3-1 (or the pseudogene TRBV3-2) to TRBJ1-1; D unclear. The CDR3 runs to 15 residues. The V end was cut by 3 bases, the J end by 5 bases, with 16 bases between. Per germline, CDR1 LGHDT and CDR2 YNNKEL (reference sequence).

Written as DNA, the CDR3 is TGTGCCAGCAGCTTAGCGGGATCTCGAAACACCATATATTTT. Protein sequence: CASSLAGSRNTIYF. The chain recombines TRBV11-2 with TRBJ1-3, with D uncertain. The V gene lost 1 base and the J gene lost 5 bases, with 9 bases spanning the gap. Per the germline V gene, CDR1 is SGHAT and CDR2 is FQNNGV. CDR3 size: 14 residues.

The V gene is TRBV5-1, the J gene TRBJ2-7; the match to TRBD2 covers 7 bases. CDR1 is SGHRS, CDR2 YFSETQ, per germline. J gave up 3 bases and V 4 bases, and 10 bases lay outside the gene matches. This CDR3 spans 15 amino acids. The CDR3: CASSLLPGGFYEQYV. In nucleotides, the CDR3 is TGCGCCAGCAGCCTATTGCCCGGGGGGTTCTACGAGCAGTACGTC.

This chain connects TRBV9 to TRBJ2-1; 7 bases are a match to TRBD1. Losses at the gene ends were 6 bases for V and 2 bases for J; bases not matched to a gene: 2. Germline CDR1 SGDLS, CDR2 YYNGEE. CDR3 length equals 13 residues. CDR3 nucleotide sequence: TGTGCCAGCAAGGGGGCCGCCTACAATGAGCAGTTCTTC. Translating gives CASKGAAYNEQFF. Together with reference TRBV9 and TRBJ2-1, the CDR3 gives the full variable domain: DSGVTQTPKHLITATGQRVTLRCSPRSGDLSVYWYQQSLDQGLQFLIQYYNGEERAKGNILERFSAQQFPDLHSELNLSSLELGDSALYFCASKGAAYNEQFFGPGTRLTVL.

CDR3 loop: CASMIGGGATEAFF. The CDR3, as DNA: TGTGCCAGCATGATCGGGGGAGGGGCCACTGAAGCTTTCTTT. This chain links TRBV28 with TRBJ1-1, with D possibly being TRBD1 (5 bases). This CDR3 comprises 14 residues. Germline CDR1 is MDHEN and CDR2 is SYDVKM. V gave up 7 bases and J gave up 4 bases, with 16 bases separating them.

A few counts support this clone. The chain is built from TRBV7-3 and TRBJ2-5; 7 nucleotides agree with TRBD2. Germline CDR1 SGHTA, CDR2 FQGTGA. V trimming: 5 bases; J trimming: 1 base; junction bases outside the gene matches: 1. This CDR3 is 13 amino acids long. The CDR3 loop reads CASSGGVQETQYF. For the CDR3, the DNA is TGTGCCAGCAGCGGGGGGGTCCAAGAGACCCAGTACTTC.